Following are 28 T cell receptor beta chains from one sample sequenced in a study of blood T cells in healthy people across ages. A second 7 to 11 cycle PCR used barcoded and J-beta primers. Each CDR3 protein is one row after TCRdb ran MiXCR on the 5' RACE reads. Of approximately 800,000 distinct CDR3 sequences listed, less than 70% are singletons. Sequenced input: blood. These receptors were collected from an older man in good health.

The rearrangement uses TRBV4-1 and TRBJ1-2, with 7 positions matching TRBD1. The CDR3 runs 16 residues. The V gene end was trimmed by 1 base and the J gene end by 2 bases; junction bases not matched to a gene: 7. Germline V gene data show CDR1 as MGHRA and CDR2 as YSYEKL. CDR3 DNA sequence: TGCGCCAGCAGCCAAGGGGGATACAGGGGAAACTATGGCTACACCTTC. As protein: CASSQGGYRGNYGYTF.

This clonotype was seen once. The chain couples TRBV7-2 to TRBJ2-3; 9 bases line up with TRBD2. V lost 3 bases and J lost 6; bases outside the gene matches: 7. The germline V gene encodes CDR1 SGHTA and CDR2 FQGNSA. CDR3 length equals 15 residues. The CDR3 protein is CASSFSGRLGDTQYF. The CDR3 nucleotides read TGTGCCAGCAGCTTCAGCGGGAGGCTTGGGGATACGCAGTATTTT. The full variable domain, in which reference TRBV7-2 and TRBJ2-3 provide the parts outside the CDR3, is GAGVSQSPSNKVTEKGKDVELRCDPISGHTALYWYRQSLGQGLEFLIYFQGNSAPDKSGLPSDRFSAERTGGSVSTLTIQRTQQEDSAVYLCASSFSGRLGDTQYFGPGTRLTVL.

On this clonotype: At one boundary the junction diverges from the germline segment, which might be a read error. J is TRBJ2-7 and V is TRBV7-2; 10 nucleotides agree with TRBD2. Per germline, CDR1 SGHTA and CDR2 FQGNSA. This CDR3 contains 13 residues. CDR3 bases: TGTGCCTGCAGCCCTGGGACTAGCGACGAGCAGTACTTC. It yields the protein CACSPGTSDEQYF. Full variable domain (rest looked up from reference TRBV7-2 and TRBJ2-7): GAGVSQSPSNKVTEKGKDVELRCDPISGHTALYWYRQSLGQGLEFLIYFQGNSAPDKSGLPSDRFSAERTGGSVSTLTIQRTQQEDSAVYLCACSPGTSDEQYFGPGTRLTVT.

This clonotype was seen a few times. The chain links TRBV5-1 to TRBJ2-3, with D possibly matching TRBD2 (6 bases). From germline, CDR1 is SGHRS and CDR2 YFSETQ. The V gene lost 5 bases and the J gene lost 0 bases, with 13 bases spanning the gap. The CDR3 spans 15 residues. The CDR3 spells CASRASVASTDTQYF. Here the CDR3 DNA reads TGCGCCAGCAGGGCTAGCGTTGCTAGCACAGATACGCAGTATTTT.

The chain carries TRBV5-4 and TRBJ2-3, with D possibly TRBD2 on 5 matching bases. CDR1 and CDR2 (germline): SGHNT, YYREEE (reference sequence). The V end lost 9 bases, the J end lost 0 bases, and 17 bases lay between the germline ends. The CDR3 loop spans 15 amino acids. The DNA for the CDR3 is TGTGCCATCTGGTCGAGCGGAGGTAGCACAGATACGCAGTATTTT. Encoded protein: CAIWSSGGSTDTQYF.

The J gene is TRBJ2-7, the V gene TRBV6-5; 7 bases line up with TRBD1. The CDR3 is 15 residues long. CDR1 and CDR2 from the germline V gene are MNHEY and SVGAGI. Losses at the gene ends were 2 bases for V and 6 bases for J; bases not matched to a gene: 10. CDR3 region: CASSYRPLRTGEQYF. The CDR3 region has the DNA TGTGCCAGCAGTTACCGACCACTCCGGACAGGCGAGCAGTACTTC.

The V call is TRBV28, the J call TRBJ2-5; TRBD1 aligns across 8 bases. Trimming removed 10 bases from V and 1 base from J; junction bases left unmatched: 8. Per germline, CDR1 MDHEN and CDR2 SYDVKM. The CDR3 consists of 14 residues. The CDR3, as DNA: TGTGCCACCCTAGACAGGGGAGGCCAAGAGACCCAGTACTTC. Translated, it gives CATLDRGGQETQYF.

The CDR3 region is CSGQVSKETQYF. CDR3 DNA sequence: TGCAGCGGACAAGTTTCTAAAGAGACCCAGTACTTC. The J gene is TRBJ2-7, the V gene TRBV29-1; D is unclear. The J call may be mistaken, given a closer DNA end match to TRBJ2-5. Germline lookup yields CDR1 SQVTM and CDR2 ANQGSEA. The CDR3 covers 12 residues.

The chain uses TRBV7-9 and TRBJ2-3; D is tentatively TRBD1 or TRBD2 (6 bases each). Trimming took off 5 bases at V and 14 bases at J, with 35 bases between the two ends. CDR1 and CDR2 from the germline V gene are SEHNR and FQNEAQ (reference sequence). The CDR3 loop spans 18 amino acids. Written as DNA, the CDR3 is TGTGCCAGCAGCGTCCGTCCAGCGGGCGGGACATTTGTCGGATACGCGTATTTT. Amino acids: CASSVRPAGGTFVGYAYF.

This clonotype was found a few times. The CDR3 nucleotides are TGTGCCAGCAGCTCGGGACAGGGAAGGCAAGAGACCCAGTACTTC. It is translated as CASSSGQGRQETQYF. V is TRBV28 and J is TRBJ2-5; the match to TRBD1 covers 9 bases. The germline gives CDR1 MDHEN, CDR2 SYDVKM. The V and J ends lost 6 bases and 2 bases, in that order; junction bases with no gene match: 7. The CDR3 has 15 residues.

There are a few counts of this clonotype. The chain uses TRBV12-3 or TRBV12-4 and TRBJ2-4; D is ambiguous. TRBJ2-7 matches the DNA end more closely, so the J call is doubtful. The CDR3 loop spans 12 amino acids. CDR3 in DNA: TGTGCCAGCAGTTTAGCGGGTCTCGAGCAGTACTTC. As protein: CASSLAGLEQYF.

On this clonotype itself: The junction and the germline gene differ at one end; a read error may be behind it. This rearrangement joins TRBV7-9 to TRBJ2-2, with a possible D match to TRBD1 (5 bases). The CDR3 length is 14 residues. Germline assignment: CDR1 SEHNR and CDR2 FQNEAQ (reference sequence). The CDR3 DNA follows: TGTACCAGCAGCTCGGACACTTACACCGGGGAGCTGTTTTTT. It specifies CTSSSDTYTGELFF. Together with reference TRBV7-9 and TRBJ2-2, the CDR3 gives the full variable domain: DTGVSQNPRHKITKRGQNVTFRCDPISEHNRLYWYRQTLGQGPEFLTYFQNEAQLEKSRLLSDRFSAERPKGSFSTLEIQRTEQGDSAMYLCTSSSDTYTGELFFGEGSRLTVL.

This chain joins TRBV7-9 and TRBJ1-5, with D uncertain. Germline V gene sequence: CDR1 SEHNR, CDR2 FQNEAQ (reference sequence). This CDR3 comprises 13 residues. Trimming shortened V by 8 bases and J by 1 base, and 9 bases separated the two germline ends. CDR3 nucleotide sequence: TGTGCCAGCCACCAGGACAGCAATCAGCCCCAGCATTTT. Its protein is CASHQDSNQPQHF.

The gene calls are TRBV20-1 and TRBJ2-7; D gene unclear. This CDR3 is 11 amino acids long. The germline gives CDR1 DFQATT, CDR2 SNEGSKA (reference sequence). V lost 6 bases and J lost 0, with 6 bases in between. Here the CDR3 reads CSATSSYEQYF. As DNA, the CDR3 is TGCAGTGCAACGAGCTCCTACGAGCAGTACTTC.

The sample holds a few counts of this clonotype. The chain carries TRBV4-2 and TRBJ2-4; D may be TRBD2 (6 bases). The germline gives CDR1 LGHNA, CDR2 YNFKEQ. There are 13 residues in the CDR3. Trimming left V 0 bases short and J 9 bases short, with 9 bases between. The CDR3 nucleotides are TGTGCCAGCAGCCAAGAGCGGGAACCCATTCAGTACTTC. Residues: CASSQEREPIQYF.

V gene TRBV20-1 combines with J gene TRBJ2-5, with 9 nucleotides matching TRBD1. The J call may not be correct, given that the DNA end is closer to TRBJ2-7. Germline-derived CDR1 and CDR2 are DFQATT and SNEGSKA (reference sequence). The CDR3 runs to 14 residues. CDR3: CSARTRDRVYEQYF. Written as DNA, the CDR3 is TGCAGTGCTAGAACCCGGGACAGGGTCTACGAGCAGTACTTC.

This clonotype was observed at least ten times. The DNA of the CDR3 is TGCAGCGTTGAACCTGTACTGGGGACCCAGTACTTC. Its protein is CSVEPVLGTQYF. The rearrangement joins TRBV29-1 to TRBJ2-5, with D unresolved. V gave up 2 bases and J gave up 7 bases, with 11 bases separating them. The CDR3 covers 12 residues. Per the germline V gene, CDR1 is SQVTM and CDR2 is ANQGSEA.

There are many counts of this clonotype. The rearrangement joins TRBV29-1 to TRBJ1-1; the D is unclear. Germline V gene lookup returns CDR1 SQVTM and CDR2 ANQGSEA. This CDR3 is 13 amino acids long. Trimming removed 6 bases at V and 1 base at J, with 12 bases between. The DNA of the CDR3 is TGCAGCGTGTCTACGGGGAGGAACACTGAAGCTTTCTTT. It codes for CSVSTGRNTEAFF.

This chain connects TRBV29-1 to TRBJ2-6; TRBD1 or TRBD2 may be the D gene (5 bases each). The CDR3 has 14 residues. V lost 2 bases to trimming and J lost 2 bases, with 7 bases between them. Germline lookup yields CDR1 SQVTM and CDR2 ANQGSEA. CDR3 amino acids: CSVEMGAGANVLTF. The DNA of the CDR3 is TGCAGCGTTGAAATGGGGGCTGGGGCCAACGTCCTGACTTTC.

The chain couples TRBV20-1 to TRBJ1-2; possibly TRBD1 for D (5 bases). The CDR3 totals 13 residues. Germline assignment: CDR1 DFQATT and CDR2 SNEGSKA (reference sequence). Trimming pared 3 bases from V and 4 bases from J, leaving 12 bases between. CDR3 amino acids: CSASPRAGYGYTF. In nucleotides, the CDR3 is TGCAGTGCTAGTCCCAGGGCCGGCTATGGCTACACCTTC.

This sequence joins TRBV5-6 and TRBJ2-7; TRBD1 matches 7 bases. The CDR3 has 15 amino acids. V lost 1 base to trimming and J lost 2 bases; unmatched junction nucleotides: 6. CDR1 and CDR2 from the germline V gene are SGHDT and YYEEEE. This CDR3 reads CASSLLFDRAYEQYF. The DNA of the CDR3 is TGTGCCAGCAGCTTGCTCTTCGACAGGGCCTACGAGCAGTACTTC.

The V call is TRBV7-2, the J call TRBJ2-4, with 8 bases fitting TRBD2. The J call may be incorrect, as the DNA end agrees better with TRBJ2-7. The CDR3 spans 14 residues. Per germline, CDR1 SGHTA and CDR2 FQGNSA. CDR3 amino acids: CASRKSGRLGEQYF. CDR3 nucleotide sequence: TGTGCCAGCAGAAAAAGCGGGAGATTGGGCGAGCAGTACTTC.

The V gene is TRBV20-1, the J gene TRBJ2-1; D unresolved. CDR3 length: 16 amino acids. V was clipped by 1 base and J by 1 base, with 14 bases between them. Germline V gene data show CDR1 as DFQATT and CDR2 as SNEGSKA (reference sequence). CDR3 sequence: CSARGGLLPSYNEQFF. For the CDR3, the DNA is TGCAGTGCTAGAGGGGGTCTCTTACCTTCCTACAATGAGCAGTTCTTC.

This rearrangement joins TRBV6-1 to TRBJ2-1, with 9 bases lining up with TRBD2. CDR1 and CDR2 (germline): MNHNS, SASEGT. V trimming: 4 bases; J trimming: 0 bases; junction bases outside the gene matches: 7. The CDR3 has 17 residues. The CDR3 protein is CASSVGSGGSSYNEQFF. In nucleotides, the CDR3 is TGTGCCAGCAGTGTTGGTAGCGGGGGTAGCTCCTACAATGAGCAGTTCTTC.

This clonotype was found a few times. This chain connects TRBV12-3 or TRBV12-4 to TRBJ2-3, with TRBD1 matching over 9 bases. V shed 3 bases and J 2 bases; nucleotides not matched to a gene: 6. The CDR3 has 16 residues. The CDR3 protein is CASSFGDRAPTDTQYF. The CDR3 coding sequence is TGTGCCAGCAGTTTCGGGGACAGGGCCCCCACAGATACGCAGTATTTT.

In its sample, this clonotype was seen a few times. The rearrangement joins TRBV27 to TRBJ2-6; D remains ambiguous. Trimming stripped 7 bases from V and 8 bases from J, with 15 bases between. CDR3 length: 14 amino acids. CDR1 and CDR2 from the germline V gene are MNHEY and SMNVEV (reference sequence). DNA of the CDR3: TGTGCCAGCACCCCTTCAGTTCTGACCAACGTCCTGACTTTC. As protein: CASTPSVLTNVLTF. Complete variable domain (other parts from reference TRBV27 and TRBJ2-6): EAQVTQNPRYLITVTGKKLTVTCSQNMNHEYMSWYRQDPGLGLRQIYYSMNVEVTDKGDVPEGYKVSRKEKRNFPLILESPSPNQTSLYFCASTPSVLTNVLTFGAGSRLTVL.

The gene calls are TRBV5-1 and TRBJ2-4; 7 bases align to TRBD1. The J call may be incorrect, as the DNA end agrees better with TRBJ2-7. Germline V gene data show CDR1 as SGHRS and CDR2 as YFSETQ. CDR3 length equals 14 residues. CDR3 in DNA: TGCGCCAGCAGCAGCAGGGGGTTGACCTACGAGCAGTACTTC. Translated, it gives CASSSRGLTYEQYF.

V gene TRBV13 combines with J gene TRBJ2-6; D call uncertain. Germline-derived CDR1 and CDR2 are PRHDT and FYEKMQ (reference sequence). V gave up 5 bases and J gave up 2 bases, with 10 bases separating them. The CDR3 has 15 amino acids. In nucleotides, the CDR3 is TGTGCCAGCAGCCCGTGGCTCGCTGGGGCCAACGTCCTGACTTTC. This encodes CASSPWLAGANVLTF.